This TCR beta chain is drawn from a study of OX40 agonist ivuxolimab in advanced cancers. The wider study: Ivuxolimab, which is an agonistic anti-OX40 (CD134) antibody, was administered to the patients. Study results and limitations: Clonal expansion from baseline to week 6 occurred in both CD4+ and CD8+ T cells.

Autoimmune disease history or systemic immunosuppression excluded patients. On this clone: Its specificity is not known.

The data were produced by immunoSEQ multiplex PCR, yet TCRdb's version contains in-frame clones alone and is incomplete. The sample has 74,000 or so clones, about 93% seen once. Sequencing was performed on CD4+ or CD8+ T cells sorted from blood, taken in a trial of the OX40 agonist ivuxolimab. This sequence originates from an adult with an advanced solid tumor such as melanoma, head and neck, liver or kidney cancer.

CDR3 in amino acids: CASSLEEGLAYEQYF. In nucleotides, the CDR3 is TGTGCCAGCAGCTTAGAGGAGGGGCTGGCCTACGAGCAGTACTTC. The chain couples TRBV7-9 to TRBJ2-7, with D maybe TRBD2 (6 bases). The CDR3 contains 15 residues. Germline CDR1 and CDR2: SEHNR and FQNEAQ (reference sequence). Trimming stripped 1 base from V and 2 bases from J, with 12 bases between.